This T cell receptor beta chain was captured by sequencing in a study of blood T cells in healthy people across ages. A second about 7 to 12 cycle PCR used barcoded and J-beta primers. TCRdb passed the 5' RACE reads through MiXCR, listing each CDR3 protein once. The data show 600,000 to 1,000,000 distinct CDR3 sequences, with roughly 25% seen just once and approximately 4% held by the top ten. The same sample was also studied in work on T cells of mothers and their children.

Sequenced material: blood. The receptor was isolated from a boy younger than 18 in good health.

CDR3 nucleotide sequence: TGTGCCACCAGTGGGCTAGCGGGGGGGCCGACGCAGTTCTTC. It translates to CATSGLAGGPTQFF. The chain recombines TRBV24-1 with TRBJ2-5; 12 bases fit TRBD2. The J call is in doubt because the DNA end fits TRBJ2-1 better. Germline loops: CDR1 KGHDR, CDR2 SFDVKD. The CDR3 is 14 residues long.